Below, 16 T cell receptor beta chains from the same sample are listed, as sequenced in a study of read filtering for tumor transcriptome and immune sequencing. From 400 to 450 ng of RNA, a library with molecular barcoded alpha/delta and beta/gamma adaptors was made. MiXCR, applied by TCRdb to the reads, yields one record per CDR3 protein. The sample yields 60,000 to 75,000 distinct CDR3 sequences, around 19% seen once. Sequenced input: a population of CD138-negative cells sorted from bone marrow. These receptors originate from a donor aged 40 or older with multiple myeloma.

This clonotype was observed a few times. The J gene is TRBJ2-1, the V gene TRBV12-3 or TRBV12-4; 9 bases match TRBD2. CDR3 length: 16 residues. J gave up 4 bases and V 6 bases, and 10 bases lay outside the gene matches. The CDR3 reads CASSFSGSVVYNEQFF. CDR3 bases: TGTGCCAGCAGCTTTAGCGGGAGTGTCGTATACAATGAGCAGTTCTTC.

This clonotype showed up many times. A much larger clone lies a single base off, so this may be a read error. The CDR3 DNA sequence: TGTGCCGGCAGCCAAGAAGCGCTCTCGTTTTTGTACAATGAGCAGTTCTTC. It yields the protein CAGSQEALSFLYNEQFF. The chain joins TRBV3-1 to TRBJ2-1; D remains ambiguous. CDR3 length: 17 residues. Per the germline V gene, CDR1 is LGHDT and CDR2 is YNNKEL (reference sequence).

This clonotype was detected many times. The chain links TRBV2 to TRBJ2-5; D is undetermined. Germline V gene sequence: CDR1 SNHLY, CDR2 FYNNEI. The germline V and J ends were trimmed by 7 bases and 2 bases, with 11 bases remaining between them. This CDR3 is built from 13 residues. The CDR3 bases are TGTGCCAGCAAATTGCCAGTTCAAGAGACCCAGTACTTC. This encodes CASKLPVQETQYF.

On this clonotype itself: One end of the junction varies from germline; a read error may be responsible. This chain connects TRBV7-2 to TRBJ2-6; TRBD1 is a possible D gene (5 bases). The length of the CDR3 is 14 residues. The V gene's germline CDR1 is SGHTA and CDR2 FQGNSA. The CDR3 nucleotides read TGTGCCAGCACGTGGGGCTCTGGGGCCAGCGTCCTGACTTTC. This sequence encodes CASTWGSGASVLTF.

This clonotype came up many times. V gene TRBV6-6 combines with J gene TRBJ1-1; perhaps TRBD1 as D (6 bases). The CDR3 runs to 16 residues. The V gene lost 0 bases and the J gene lost 5 bases, with 16 bases spanning the gap. Per germline, CDR1 MNHNY and CDR2 SVGAGI (reference sequence). CDR3: CASSYSGGGRWTEAFF. CDR3 DNA sequence: TGTGCCAGCAGTTACTCGGGCGGGGGGCGTTGGACTGAAGCTTTCTTT.

The rearrangement uses TRBV12-3 or TRBV12-4 and TRBJ1-5; D unresolved. CDR3 length equals 12 residues. V was pared by 1 base and J by 6 bases, with 4 bases between. The DNA for the CDR3 is TGTGCCAGCAGTTTAGATCCTCAGCCCCAGCATTTT. This sequence encodes CASSLDPQPQHF.

This clonotype was seen repeatedly, ten times or more. The V gene is TRBV11-2, the J gene TRBJ2-6; either TRBD1 or TRBD2 may fit D (5 bases each). V lost 6 bases and J 4 bases, leaving 13 bases between the germline ends. CDR3 length: 15 amino acids. The germline gives CDR1 SGHAT, CDR2 FQNNGV. CDR3 nucleotides: TGTGCCAGCAGGTCTCCAAGGGACGGGGCCAACGTCCTGACTTTC. Protein product: CASRSPRDGANVLTF.

This chain links TRBV5-1 with TRBJ2-1, with 14 bases aligning to TRBD2. Germline loops: CDR1 SGHRS, CDR2 YFSETQ. The CDR3 contains 16 residues. The V segment lost 1 base and the J segment 7 bases; nucleotides outside the gene matches: 4. The CDR3 DNA sequence: TGCGCCAGCAGCTTGCGAGGGACTAGCGGGGGTAATGAGCAGTTCTTC. It yields the protein CASSLRGTSGGNEQFF.

On this clonotype: One junction end does not reproduce the germline sequence, and a read error may be involved. The rearrangement uses TRBV3-1 and TRBJ2-1; 9 bases are a match to TRBD2. Germline loops: CDR1 LGHDT, CDR2 YNNKEL (reference sequence). This CDR3 region has 15 residues. The DNA of the CDR3 is TGTGACAGCAGCAGTAGCGGGGGCCTTCACAATGAGCAGTTCTTC. As protein: CDSSSSGGLHNEQFF.

V and J are TRBV10-2 and TRBJ1-1, with D possibly being TRBD1 (5 bases). Germline V gene lookup returns CDR1 WSHSY and CDR2 SAAADI. The CDR3 loop spans 15 amino acids. The DNA for the CDR3 is TGCCTCAGCAGTGATGTCTGGGGCGGGAACACTGAAGCTTTCTTT. Translated, it gives CLSSDVWGGNTEAFF.

The sample holds many counts of this clonotype. The chain recombines TRBV20-1 with TRBJ2-5, with 8 bases identical to TRBD2. The junction had 10 bases not matched to a gene; V was cut back by 3 bases and J by 4 bases. The CDR3 sequence is 15 residues long. In germline, CDR1 is DFQATT, CDR2 SNEGSKA (reference sequence). The CDR3 loop is CSASTGRDVGETQYF. In DNA, the CDR3 is TGCAGTGCTAGCACCGGGAGGGATGTAGGAGAGACCCAGTACTTC.

In this sample, this clonotype turned up many times. The V gene is TRBV5-1, the J gene TRBJ1-5, with 7 bases identical to TRBD1. This CDR3 has 14 residues. J gave up 3 bases and V 4 bases, and 4 bases lay outside the gene matches. The germline gives CDR1 SGHRS, CDR2 YFSETQ. As DNA, the CDR3 is TGCGCCAGCAGCCAGGGGGGGTACAATCAGCCCCAGCATTTT. As protein: CASSQGGYNQPQHF.

This clonotype showed up many times. This chain joins TRBV19 and TRBJ2-1; D call uncertain. This CDR3 region has 13 residues. The germline V gene has CDR1 LNHDA and CDR2 SQIVND (reference sequence). V lost 5 bases and J lost 7, with 12 bases in between. The CDR3 DNA follows: TGTGCCAGTAGTGTTATTCCACGGAATGAGCAGTTCTTC. Translation: CASSVIPRNEQFF.

This clonotype was seen repeatedly, ten times or more. The chain carries TRBV5-1 and TRBJ2-4, with 7 nucleotides matching TRBD1. The germline CDR1 and CDR2 sequences are SGHRS and YFSETQ. The CDR3 sequence is 16 residues long. The V and J ends lost 4 bases and 0 bases, in that order; junction bases with no gene match: 7. As DNA, the CDR3 is TGCGCCAGCAGCCCCGGGACAGCGCTAGCCAAAAACATTCAGTACTTC. It yields the protein CASSPGTALAKNIQYF.

Regarding this clonotype: This CDR3 is missing its conserved last phenylalanine or tryptophan, likely due to a read error. The chain links TRBV2 to TRBJ2-1, with unresolved D. This CDR3 comprises 12 residues. The germline V gene has CDR1 SNHLY and CDR2 FYNNEI. The ends were cut back, 11 bases at V and 8 bases at J, with 16 bases in the middle. CDR3 sequence reads: CAGMGRFDEQFI. The CDR3 nucleotides are TGTGCCGGCATGGGTAGGTTCGATGAGCAGTTCATC.

For this clonotype: Here the CDR3 omits its conserved ending phenylalanine or tryptophan, so a read error is the likely source. J is TRBJ2-3 and V is TRBV5-5; 8 bases fit TRBD1. CDR1 is SGHKS, CDR2 YYEKEE, per germline (reference sequence). The length of the CDR3 is 16 residues. CDR3: CATSLGQVRVLGTQYL. CDR3 bases: TGTGCCACCAGCTTGGGACAGGTCCGGGTATTAGGTACGCAGTATTTA.